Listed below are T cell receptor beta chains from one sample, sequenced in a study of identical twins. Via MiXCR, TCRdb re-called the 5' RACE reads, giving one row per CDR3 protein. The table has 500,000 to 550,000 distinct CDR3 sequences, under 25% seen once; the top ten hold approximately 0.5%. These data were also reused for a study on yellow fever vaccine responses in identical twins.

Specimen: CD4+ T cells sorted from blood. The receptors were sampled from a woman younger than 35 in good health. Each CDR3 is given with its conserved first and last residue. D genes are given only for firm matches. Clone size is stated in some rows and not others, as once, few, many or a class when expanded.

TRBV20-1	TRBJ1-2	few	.	CSARDPQGTNYGYTF	TGCAGTGCTAGAGATCCTCAGGGAACTAACTATGGCTACACCTTC
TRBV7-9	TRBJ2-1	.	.	CASSLMGGEQFF	TGTGCCAGCAGCTTAATGGGGGGTGAGCAGTTCTTC
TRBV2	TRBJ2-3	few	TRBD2	CASSGGLAGVGGTDTQYF	TGTGCCAGCAGTGGAGGACTAGCGGGAGTTGGGGGGACAGATACGCAGTATTTT
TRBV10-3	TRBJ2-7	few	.	CAIREGNYEQYF	TGTGCCATCAGGGAGGGAAACTACGAGCAGTACTTC
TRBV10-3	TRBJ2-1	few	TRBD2	CAISESFSGSMGTDNEQFF	TGTGCCATCAGTGAGTCCTTCAGCGGGAGTATGGGAACAGACAATGAGCAGTTCTTC
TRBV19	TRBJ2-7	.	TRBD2	CASRVAGHSYEQYF	TGTGCCAGTAGGGTAGCGGGCCACTCCTACGAGCAGTACTTC
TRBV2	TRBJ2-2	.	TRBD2	CASSEMGLAGATGELFF	TGTGCCAGCAGTGAAATGGGACTAGCGGGAGCCACCGGGGAGCTGTTTTTT
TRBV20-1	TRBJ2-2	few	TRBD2	CSGGRATGELFF	TGCAGTGGTGGGAGGGCGACCGGGGAGCTGTTTTTT
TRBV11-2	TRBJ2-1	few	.	CASRLAASYNEQFF	TGTGCCAGCAGATTAGCGGCCTCCTACAATGAGCAGTTCTTC
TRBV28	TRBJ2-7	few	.	CASKGGGLARLYEQYF	TGTGCCAGCAAGGGTGGAGGTCTGGCCCGACTCTACGAGCAGTACTTC
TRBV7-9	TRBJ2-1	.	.	CASSLGASSPPEQFF	TGTGCCAGCAGCTTAGGGGCTAGCAGTCCCCCAGAGCAGTTCTTC
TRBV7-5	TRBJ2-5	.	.	CISVSEAYPETQYF	.
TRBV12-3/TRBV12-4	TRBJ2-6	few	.	CASSLHGQGVAGANVLTF	TGTGCCAGCAGTTTACACGGGCAGGGTGTCGCTGGGGCCAACGTCCTGACTTTC
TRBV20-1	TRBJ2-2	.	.	CSARVARNTGELFF	TGCAGTGCTAGGGTAGCCCGAAACACCGGGGAGCTGTTTTTT
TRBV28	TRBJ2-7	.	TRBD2	CATRRSGRAIPYEQYF	TGTGCCACCAGGCGTAGCGGGAGGGCCATCCCCTACGAGCAGTACTTC
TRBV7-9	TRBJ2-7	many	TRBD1	CASRRADRGNYEQYF	TGTGCCAGCAGAAGGGCGGACAGGGGGAACTACGAGCAGTACTTC
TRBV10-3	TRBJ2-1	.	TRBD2	CAISERGTSETHEQFF	TGTGCCATCAGTGAGAGGGGGACTAGCGAAACCCATGAGCAGTTCTTC
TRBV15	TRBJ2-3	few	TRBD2	CATRPDRGLEVTDTQYF	TGTGCCACCCGACCTGATAGGGGACTAGAAGTCACAGATACGCAGTATTTT
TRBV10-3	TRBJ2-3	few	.	CAISGRPGTDTQYF	TGTGCCATCAGTGGAAGGCCAGGCACAGATACGCAGTATTTT
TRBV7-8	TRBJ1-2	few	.	CASSPVRSYGYTF	TGTGCCAGCAGCCCCGTCCGCTCCTATGGCTACACCTTC
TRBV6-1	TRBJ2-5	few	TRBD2	CASTPGWLAGGPGKETQYF	TGTGCCAGCACCCCCGGGTGGCTAGCGGGAGGGCCGGGAAAAGAGACCCAGTACTTC
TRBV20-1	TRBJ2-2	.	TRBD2	CSAPTSGARGTGELFF	TGCAGTGCCCCCACTAGCGGGGCCCGGGGCACCGGGGAGCTGTTTTTT
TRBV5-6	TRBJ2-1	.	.	CASSFIRVDEQFF	TGTGCCAGCAGCTTTATTAGGGTGGACGAGCAGTTCTTC
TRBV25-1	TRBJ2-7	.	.	CASSVRRGDLREQYF	TGTGCCAGCAGTGTGCGCAGGGGGGATTTGCGCGAGCAGTACTTC
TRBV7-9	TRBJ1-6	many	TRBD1	CASSPGQGNSPLHF	TGTGCCAGCAGTCCAGGACAGGGAAATTCACCCCTCCACTTT
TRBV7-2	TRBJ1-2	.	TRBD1	CASSPSTGSGYGYTF	TGTGCCAGCAGCCCCTCGACAGGGTCGGGCTATGGCTACACCTTC
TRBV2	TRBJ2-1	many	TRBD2	CASVAGDPYNEQFF	TGTGCCAGCGTAGCGGGAGACCCCTACAATGAGCAGTTCTTC
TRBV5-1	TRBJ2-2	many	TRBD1	CASKSSGTVGGELFF	TGCGCCAGCAAGTCCTCCGGGACAGTTGGCGGGGAGCTGTTTTTT
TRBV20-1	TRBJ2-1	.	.	CSARFRSSYNEQFF	TGCAGTGCTAGATTCAGGAGCTCCTACAATGAGCAGTTCTTC
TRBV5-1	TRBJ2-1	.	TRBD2	CASSLGAGGNYNEQFF	TGCGCCAGCAGCTTGGGAGCGGGGGGAAACTACAATGAGCAGTTCTTC
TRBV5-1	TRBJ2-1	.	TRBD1	CASSSDRDSAQFF	TGCGCCAGCAGCTCAGACAGGGATTCTGCGCAGTTCTTC
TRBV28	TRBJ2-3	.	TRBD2	CASSLRGGLAVLDTQYF	TGTGCCAGCAGTTTGCGGGGAGGACTAGCTGTTTTGGATACGCAGTATTTT
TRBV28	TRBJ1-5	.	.	CASRLSNQPQHF	TGTGCCAGCAGACTGAGCAATCAGCCCCAGCATTTT
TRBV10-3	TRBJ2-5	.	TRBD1	CAISESTGTRETQYF	TGTGCCATCAGTGAGTCGACAGGGACCAGGGAGACCCAGTACTTC
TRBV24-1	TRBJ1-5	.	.	CANNQPQHF	TGTGCCAACAATCAGCCCCAGCACTTT
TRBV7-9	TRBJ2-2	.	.	CASSSGGQGELFF	TGTGCCAGCAGCTCGGGGGGACAAGGGGAGCTGTTTTTT
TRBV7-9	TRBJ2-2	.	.	CASRLLGANTGELFF	TGTGCCAGCAGGTTATTGGGGGCGAACACCGGGGAGCTGTTTTTT
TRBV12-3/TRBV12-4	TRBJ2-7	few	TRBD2	CASTLGTSGPYEQYF	TGTGCCAGCACCCTTGGGACTAGCGGTCCCTACGAGCAGTACTTC
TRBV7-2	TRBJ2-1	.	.	CASSSAGWSYNEQFF	TGTGCCAGCAGCTCTGCAGGGTGGTCCTACAATGAGCAGTTCTTC
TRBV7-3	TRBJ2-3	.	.	CASSLGPDHDTQYF	TGTGCCAGCAGCTTGGGACCCGATCACGATACGCAGTATTTT
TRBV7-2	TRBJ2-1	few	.	CASSLVAGNNEQFF	TGTGCCAGCAGCTTAGTGGCGGGGAACAATGAGCAGTTCTTC
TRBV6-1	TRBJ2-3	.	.	CASSRYSGETTDTQYF	TGTGCCAGTTCGCGCTATAGCGGAGAGACCACAGATACGCAGTATTTT
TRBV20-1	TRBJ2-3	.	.	CSARAVQLTDTQYF	TGCAGTGCTAGAGCCGTCCAACTCACAGATACGCAGTATTTT
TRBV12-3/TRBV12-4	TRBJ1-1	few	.	CASSVVLLMNTEAFF	TGTGCCAGCAGTGTAGTTTTACTAATGAACACTGAAGCTTTCTTT
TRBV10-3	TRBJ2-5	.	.	CAISESRISEETQYF	TGTGCCATCAGTGAGTCGAGAATTAGCGAAGAGACCCAGTACTTC
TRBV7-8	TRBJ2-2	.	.	CASSFGVFPVGLFF	TGTGCCAGCAGCTTCGGCGTTTTCCCGGTGGGGCTGTTTTTT
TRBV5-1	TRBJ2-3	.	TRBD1	CASSSGTVTDTQYF	TGCGCCAGCAGCTCCGGGACAGTCACAGATACGCAGTATTTT
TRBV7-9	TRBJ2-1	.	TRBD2	CASSFERASGSHNEQFF	TGTGCCAGCAGCTTTGAGAGGGCTAGCGGGAGCCACAATGAGCAGTTCTTC
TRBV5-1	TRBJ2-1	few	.	CASNLRDTGVIQQFF	TGCGCCAGCAACCTACGGGACACCGGGGTGATTCAGCAGTTCTTC
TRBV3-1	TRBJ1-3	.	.	CASSQWTAGLGNTIYF	TGTGCCAGCAGCCAGTGGACCGCCGGGTTGGGAAACACCATATATTTT
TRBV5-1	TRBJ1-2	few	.	CASSLDQGNGGYTF	TGCGCCAGCAGCTTGGATCAGGGGAATGGTGGCTACACCTTC
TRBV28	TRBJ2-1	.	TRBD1	CASSLSDRGKENEQFF	TGTGCCAGCAGTTTATCAGACAGGGGGAAAGAAAATGAGCAGTTCTTC
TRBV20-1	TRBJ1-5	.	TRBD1	CSARSLQGVYSNQPQHF	TGCAGTGCTAGGTCTCTACAGGGGGTTTATAGCAATCAGCCCCAGCATTTT
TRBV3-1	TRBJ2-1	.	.	CASSQDSQGYEQFF	TGTGCCAGCAGCCAAGATTCACAGGGTTATGAGCAGTTCTTC
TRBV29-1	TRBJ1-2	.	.	CSADYGYTF	TGCAGCGCTGACTATGGCTACACCTTC